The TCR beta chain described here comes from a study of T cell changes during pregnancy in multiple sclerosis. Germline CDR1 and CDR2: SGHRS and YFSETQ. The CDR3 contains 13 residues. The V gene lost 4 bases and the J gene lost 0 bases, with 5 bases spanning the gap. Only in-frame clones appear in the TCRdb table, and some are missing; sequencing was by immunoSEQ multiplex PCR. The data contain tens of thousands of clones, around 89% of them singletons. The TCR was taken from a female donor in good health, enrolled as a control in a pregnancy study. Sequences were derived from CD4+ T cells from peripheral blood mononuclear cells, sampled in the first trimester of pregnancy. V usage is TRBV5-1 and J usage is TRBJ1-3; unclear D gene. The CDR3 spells CASSPGSGNTIYF. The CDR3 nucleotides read TGCGCCAGCAGCCCGGGCTCTGGAAACACCATATATTTT.